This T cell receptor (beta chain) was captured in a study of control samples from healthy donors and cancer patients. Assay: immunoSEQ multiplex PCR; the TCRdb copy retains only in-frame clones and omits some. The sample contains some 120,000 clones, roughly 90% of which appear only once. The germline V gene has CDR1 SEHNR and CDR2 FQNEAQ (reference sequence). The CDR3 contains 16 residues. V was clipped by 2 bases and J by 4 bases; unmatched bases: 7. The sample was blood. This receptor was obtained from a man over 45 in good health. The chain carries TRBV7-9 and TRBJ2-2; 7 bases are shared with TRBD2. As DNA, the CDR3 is TGTGCCAGCAGCTTATTCAGCGGGGCGATCACCGGGGAGCTGTTTTTT. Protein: CASSLFSGAITGELFF. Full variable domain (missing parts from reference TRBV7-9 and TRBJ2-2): DTGVSQNPRHKITKRGQNVTFRCDPISEHNRLYWYRQTLGQGPEFLTYFQNEAQLEKSRLLSDRFSAERPKGSFSTLEIQRTEQGDSAMYLCASSLFSGAITGELFFGEGSRLTVL.